This TCR beta chain was obtained from a study of cytotoxic CD8 clonotypes in ibrutinib-treated CLL. Overall study context: Approximately ten relapsed/refractory, over 14 treatment-naive; around 18 IGHV unmutated.

A note on this clone: What it binds is not known.

Study findings and constraints: The study found baseline clonality above age-matched healthy donors, tracking circulating CD8+ T-cell counts. Treatment left the uncommon public clonotypes either contracted or stable in frequency.

Per the germline V gene, CDR1 is KGHSH and CDR2 is LQKENI. There are 15 residues in the CDR3. The J segment lost 0 bases and the V segment lost 8 bases, leaving 4 bases of the junction unmatched. The authors obtained roughly 1.8 micrograms of genomic DNA from cryopreserved PBMCs for TCR beta libraries. Clones were read by immunoSEQ multiplex PCR, and TCRdb kept only the in-frame ones, dropping some. The table lists around 310,000 clones, about 77% of them singletons, with 5% to 7% in the top ten. This clonotype was obtained from a human donor with chronic lymphocytic leukemia. The genes are TRBV18 and TRBJ2-7; 13 nucleotides agree with TRBD2. The sample in question was PBMCs, obtained before ibrutinib treatment. The CDR3 nucleotides are TGTGCCAGCACGACTAGCGGGGGGAGCTCCTACGAGCAGTACTTC. Its translation is CASTTSGGSSYEQYF.